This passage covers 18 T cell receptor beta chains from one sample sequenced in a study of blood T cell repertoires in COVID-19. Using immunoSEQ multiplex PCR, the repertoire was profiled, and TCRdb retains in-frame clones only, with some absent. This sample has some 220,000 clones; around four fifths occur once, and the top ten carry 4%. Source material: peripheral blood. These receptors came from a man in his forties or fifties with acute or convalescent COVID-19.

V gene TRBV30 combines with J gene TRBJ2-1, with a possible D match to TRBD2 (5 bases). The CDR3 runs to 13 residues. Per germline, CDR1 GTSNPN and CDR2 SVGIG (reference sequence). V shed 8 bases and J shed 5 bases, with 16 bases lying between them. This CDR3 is CAIWAGGNNEQFF. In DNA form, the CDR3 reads TGTGCCATTTGGGCGGGTGGTAACAATGAGCAGTTCTTC.

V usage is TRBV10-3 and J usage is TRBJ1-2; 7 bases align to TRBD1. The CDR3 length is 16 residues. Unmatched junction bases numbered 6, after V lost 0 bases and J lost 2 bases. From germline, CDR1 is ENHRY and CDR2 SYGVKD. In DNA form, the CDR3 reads TGTGCCATCAGTGAGTCGGACAGGATTTCGAACTATGGCTACACCTTC. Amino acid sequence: CAISESDRISNYGYTF.

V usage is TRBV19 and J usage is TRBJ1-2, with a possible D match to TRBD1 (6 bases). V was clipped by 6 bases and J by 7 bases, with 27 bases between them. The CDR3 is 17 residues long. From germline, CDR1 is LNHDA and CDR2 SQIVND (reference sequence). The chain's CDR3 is CASSLEGGDYLSLGYTF. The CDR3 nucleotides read TGTGCCAGTAGCCTCGAGGGGGGGGACTACTTGTCTCTTGGCTACACCTTC.

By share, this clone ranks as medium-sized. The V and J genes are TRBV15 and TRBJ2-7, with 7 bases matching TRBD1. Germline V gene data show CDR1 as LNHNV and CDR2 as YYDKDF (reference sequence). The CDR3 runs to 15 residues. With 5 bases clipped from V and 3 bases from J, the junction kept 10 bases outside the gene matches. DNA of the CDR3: TGTGCCACCAGCTCGGCCGGGACAGCGAACTACGAGCAGTACTTC. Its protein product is CATSSAGTANYEQYF.

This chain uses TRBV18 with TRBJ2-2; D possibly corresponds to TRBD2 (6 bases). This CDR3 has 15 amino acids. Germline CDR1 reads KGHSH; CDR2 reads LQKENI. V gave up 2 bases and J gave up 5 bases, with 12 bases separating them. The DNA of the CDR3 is TGTGCCAGCTCACCAGGGGGGTATCGGACCGGGGAGCTGTTTTTT. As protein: CASSPGGYRTGELFF. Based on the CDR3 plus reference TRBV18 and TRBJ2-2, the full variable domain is NAGVMQNPRHLVRRRGQEARLRCSPMKGHSHVYWYRQLPEEGLKFMVYLQKENIIDESGMPKERFSAEFPKEGPSILRIQQVVRGDSAAYFCASSPGGYRTGELFFGEGSRLTVL.

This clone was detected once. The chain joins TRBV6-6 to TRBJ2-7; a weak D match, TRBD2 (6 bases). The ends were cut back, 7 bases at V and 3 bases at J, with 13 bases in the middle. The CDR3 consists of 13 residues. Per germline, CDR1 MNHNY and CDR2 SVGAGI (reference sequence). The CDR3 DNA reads TGTGCCAGCACCCCCGTCGGGGGCTACGAGCAGTACTTC. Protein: CASTPVGGYEQYF.

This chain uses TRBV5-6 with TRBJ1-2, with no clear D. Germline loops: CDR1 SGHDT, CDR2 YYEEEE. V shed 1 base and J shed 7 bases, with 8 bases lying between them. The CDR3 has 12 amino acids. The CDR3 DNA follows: TGTGCCAGCAGCTTGCAATCTACTGGCTACACCTTC. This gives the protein CASSLQSTGYTF.

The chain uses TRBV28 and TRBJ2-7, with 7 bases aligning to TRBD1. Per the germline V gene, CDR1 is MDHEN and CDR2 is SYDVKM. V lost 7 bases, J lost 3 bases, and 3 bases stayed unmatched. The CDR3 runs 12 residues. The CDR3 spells CASTRDSYEQYF. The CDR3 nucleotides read TGTGCCAGCACCCGGGACAGCTACGAGCAGTACTTC.

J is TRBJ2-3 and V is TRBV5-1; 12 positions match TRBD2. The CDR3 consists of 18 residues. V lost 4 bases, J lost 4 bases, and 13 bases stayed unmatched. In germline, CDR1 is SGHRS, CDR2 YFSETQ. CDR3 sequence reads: CASSLGLAGQPLADTQYF. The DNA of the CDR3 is TGCGCCAGCAGCCTCGGACTAGCGGGGCAGCCCTTGGCAGATACGCAGTATTTT.

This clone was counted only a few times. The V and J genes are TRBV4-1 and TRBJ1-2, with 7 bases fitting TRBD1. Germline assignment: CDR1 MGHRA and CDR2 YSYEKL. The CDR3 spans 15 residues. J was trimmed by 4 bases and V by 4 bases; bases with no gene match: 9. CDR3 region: CASSPQTDRTYGYTF. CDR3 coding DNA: TGCGCCAGCAGCCCCCAAACGGACAGGACCTATGGCTACACCTTC.

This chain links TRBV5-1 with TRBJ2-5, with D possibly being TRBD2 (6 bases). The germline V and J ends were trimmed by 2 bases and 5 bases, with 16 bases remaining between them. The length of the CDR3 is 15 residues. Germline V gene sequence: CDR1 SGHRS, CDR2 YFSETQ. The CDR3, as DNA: TGCGCCAGCAGCTTCTCTGGGGACTCGAGGGAGACCCAGTACTTC. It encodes CASSFSGDSRETQYF.

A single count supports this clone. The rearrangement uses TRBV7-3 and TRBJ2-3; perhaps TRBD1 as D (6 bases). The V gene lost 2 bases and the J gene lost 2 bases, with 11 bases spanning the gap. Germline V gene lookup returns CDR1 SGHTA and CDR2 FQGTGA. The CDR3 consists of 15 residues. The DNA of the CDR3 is TGTGCCAGCAGCTTAGGCGACAGGACCACAGATACGCAGTATTTT. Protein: CASSLGDRTTDTQYF.

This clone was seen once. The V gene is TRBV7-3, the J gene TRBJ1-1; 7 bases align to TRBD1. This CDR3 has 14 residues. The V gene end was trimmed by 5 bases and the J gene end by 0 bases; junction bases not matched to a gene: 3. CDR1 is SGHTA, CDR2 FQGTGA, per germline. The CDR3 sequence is CASSRDSMNTEAFF. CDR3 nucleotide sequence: TGTGCCAGCAGCCGGGACAGTATGAACACTGAAGCTTTCTTT. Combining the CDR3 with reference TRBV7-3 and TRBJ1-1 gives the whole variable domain GAGVSQTPSNKVTEKGKYVELRCDPISGHTALYWYRQSLGQGPEFLIYFQGTGAADDSGLPNDRFFAVRPEGSVSTLKIQRTERGDSAVYLCASSRDSMNTEAFFGQGTRLTVV.

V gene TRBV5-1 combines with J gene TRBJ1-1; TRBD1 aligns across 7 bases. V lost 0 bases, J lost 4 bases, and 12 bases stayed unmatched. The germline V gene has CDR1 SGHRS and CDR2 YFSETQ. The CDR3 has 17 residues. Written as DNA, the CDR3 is TGCGCCAGCAGCTTGGACCCGACAGGGAATTGGGGCACTGAAGCTTTCTTT. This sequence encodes CASSLDPTGNWGTEAFF.

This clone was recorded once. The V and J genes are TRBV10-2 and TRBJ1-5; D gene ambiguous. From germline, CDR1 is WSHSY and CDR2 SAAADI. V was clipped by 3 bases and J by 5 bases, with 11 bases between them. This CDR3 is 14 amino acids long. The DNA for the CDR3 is TGCGCCAGCAGTGAAATGAACATCCATCAGCCCCAGCATTTT. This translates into CASSEMNIHQPQHF.

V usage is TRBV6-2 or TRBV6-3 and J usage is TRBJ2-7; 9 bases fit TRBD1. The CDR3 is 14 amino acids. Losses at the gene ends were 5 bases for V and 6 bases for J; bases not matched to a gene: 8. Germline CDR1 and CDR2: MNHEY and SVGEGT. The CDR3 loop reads CASSQGQGLGEQYF. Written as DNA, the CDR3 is TGTGCCAGCAGTCAGGGACAGGGACTTGGCGAGCAGTACTTC.

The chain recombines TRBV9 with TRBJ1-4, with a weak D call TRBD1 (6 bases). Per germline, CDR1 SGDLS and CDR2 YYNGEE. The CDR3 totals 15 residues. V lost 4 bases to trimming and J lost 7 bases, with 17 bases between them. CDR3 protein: CASSQYRAGPEKLFF. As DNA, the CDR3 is TGTGCCAGCAGCCAGTACAGGGCAGGGCCTGAAAAACTGTTTTTT.

In DNA form, the CDR3 reads TGTGCCAGCAGCTTACGGGGGGGCGGCACAGATACGCAGTATTTT. This gives the protein CASSLRGGGTDTQYF. This rearrangement joins TRBV7-3 to TRBJ2-3, with 8 bases identical to TRBD2. The V gene end was trimmed by 2 bases and the J gene end by 1 base; junction bases not matched to a gene: 2. The V gene's germline CDR1 is SGHTA and CDR2 FQGTGA. The CDR3 extends over 15 amino acids.